The rows below give T cell receptor beta chains drawn from one sample of a study of Ad26.COV2.S vaccination and SARS-CoV-2 variants. The method was immunoSEQ multiplex PCR; TCRdb's version includes in-frame clones alone and lacks a portion of them. The data show around 500,000 clones, roughly nine tenths seen once. The source was peripheral blood, collected in a trial of Ad26.COV2.S vaccine versus placebo. These receptors were obtained from a person aged 18-60 years who received the Ad26.COV2.S COVID-19 vaccine or a placebo. Each CDR3 is given with its conserved first and last residue. D genes are given only for firm matches.

>TRBJ2-5|TRBV7-9|NA
CASSPGETQYF
TGTGCCAGCAGCCCGGGGGAGACCCAGTACTTC
>TRBJ2-1|TRBV19|TRBD2
CASSPWGGSSYNEQFF
TGTGCCAGTAGCCCTTGGGGGGGAAGCTCCTACAATGAGCAGTTCTTC
>TRBJ2-7|TRBV6-1|NA
CASSEDPTYSYEQYF
TGTGCCAGCAGTGAAGATCCTACATACTCCTACGAGCAGTACTTC
>TRBJ1-5|TRBV11-2|NA
CASSPTEGGQPQHF
TGTGCCAGCAGCCCAACGGAGGGGGGTCAGCCCCAGCATTTT
>TRBJ1-1|TRBV18|NA
CASSQGENTEAFF
TGTGCCAGCTCACAAGGGGAGAACACTGAAGCTTTCTTT
>TRBJ1-1|TRBV6-1|TRBD1
CASSEQGAPDTEAFF
TGTGCCAGCAGTGAACAGGGGGCGCCGGACACTGAAGCTTTCTTT
>TRBJ2-2|TRBV19|TRBD1
CASSIGSQGAKTGELFF
TGTGCCAGTAGTATAGGGTCACAGGGGGCGAAAACCGGGGAGCTGTTTTTT
>TRBJ2-3|TRBV7-2|TRBD2
CASSPGTSGSRTDTQYF
TGTGCCAGCAGTCCCGGGACTAGCGGGAGCCGCACAGATACGCAGTATTTT
>TRBJ1-6|TRBV27|TRBD1
CASSSGQGKGSPLHF
TGTGCCAGCAGTTCCGGACAGGGAAAAGGATCACCCCTCCACTTT
>TRBJ1-2|TRBV28|NA
CASSFPYGYTF
TGTGCCAGCAGTTTCCCCTATGGCTACACCTTC
>TRBJ2-5|TRBV24-1|TRBD1
CATSDAGGTGGGETQYF
TGTGCCACCAGTGACGCCGGAGGGACAGGGGGAGGGGAGACCCAGTACTTC
>TRBJ2-2|TRBV5-1|NA
CASSREISPAGELFF
TGCGCCAGCAGTCGGGAGATCAGCCCGGCCGGGGAGCTGTTTTTT
>TRBJ1-5|TRBV5-1|NA
CASSVGHNSNQPQHF
TGCGCCAGCAGCGTGGGACACAATAGCAATCAGCCCCAGCATTTT
>TRBJ2-1|TRBV10-2|NA
CASSEDYSYNEQFF
TGCGCCAGCAGTGAGGACTACTCCTACAATGAGCAGTTCTTC
>TRBJ2-2|TRBV10-2|NA
CASSLAGRTGELFF
TGCGCCAGCAGTTTGGCGGGTCGGACCGGGGAGCTGTTTTTT
>TRBJ1-6|TRBV6-5|NA
CASSYSPIHTNGLHF
TGTGCCAGCAGTTACTCGCCAATTCACACCAACGGCCTCCACTTT
>TRBJ2-2|TRBV27|NA
CASSLNDYLTGELFF
TGTGCCAGCAGTTTAAATGACTACCTCACCGGGGAGCTGTTTTTT
>TRBJ1-5|TRBV19|NA
CASSAGVGQPQHF
TGTGCCAGTAGTGCAGGGGTCGGTCAGCCCCAGCATTTT
>TRBJ2-3|TRBV3-1/TRBV3-2|NA
CASSQGGEGDTQYF
TGTGCCAGCAGCCAAGGCGGAGAGGGAGATACGCAGTATTTT
>TRBJ2-1|TRBV6-1|TRBD2
CASSDHSAGDNEQFF
TGTGCCAGCAGTGATCACAGCGCGGGGGACAATGAGCAGTTCTTC
>TRBJ1-1|TRBV5-1|NA
CASSLYVRTEAFF
TGCGCCAGCAGCTTATATGTGAGGACTGAAGCTTTCTTT